This passage covers 3 T cell receptor beta chains from one sample sequenced in a study of regulatory T cells in long-lasting Graves disease. Time point specified: newly diagnosed GD, antithyroid drugs for less than 3 months. PBMCs provided the RNA from which the TCR library was made. Arm-PCR of CDR3 regions and iRepertoire HTBI primers were used to build TCR beta libraries. TCRdb ran MiXCR on the multiplex PCR reads and lists one entry per CDR3 protein. The repertoire holds about 240,000 distinct CDR3 sequences, with roughly a fifth as singletons. Sequencing was performed on peripheral blood mononuclear cells (PBMCs), taken at new diagnosis, from a patient treated with antithyroid drugs. The receptors derive from a female donor with Graves disease.

V is TRBV9 and J is TRBJ2-2; unclear D gene. The CDR3 is made up of 14 amino acids. Germline V lookup: CDR1 SGDLS, CDR2 YYNGEE. With 4 bases removed from V and 5 bases from J, the gap between germline ends came to 12 bases. In nucleotides, the CDR3 is TGTGCCAGCAGCTCCCGTGGGGTAACCGGGGAGCTGTTTTTT. It is translated as CASSSRGVTGELFF.

Comments on this clonotype: A clone one base away is much larger, so this may be a read error. The chain combines TRBV6-9 with TRBJ2-1; D perhaps matches TRBD1 (6 bases). The CDR3 loop spans 15 amino acids. Germline CDR1 reads MNHGY; CDR2 reads SVAAGI. The V end was cut by 3 bases, the J end by 5 bases, with 14 bases between. CDR3 nucleotides: TGTGCCAGCAGTTACCTCAGGGGTAGGGACAATGAGCAGTTCTTC. Translated: CASSYLRGRDNEQFF.

The sample holds many counts of this clonotype. The chain employs TRBV20-1 and TRBJ2-2; a weak D match, TRBD2 (6 bases). The germline CDR1 and CDR2 sequences are DFQATT and SNEGSKA (reference sequence). V lost 0 bases and J 7 bases, leaving 18 bases between the germline ends. The CDR3 is 16 residues long. The CDR3 region has the DNA TGCAGTGCTAGAGATTTCCGGCAGGGAGGTCACGGGGAGCTGTTTTTT. This translates into CSARDFRQGGHGELFF.